The clone carrying this TCR beta chain has just one count. Its antigen is as yet unknown. This specimen belongs to a study of CD4 T cells in relation to SARS-CoV-2 and coronaviruses. Clones were read by immunoSEQ multiplex PCR, and TCRdb kept only the in-frame ones, dropping some. There are tens of thousands of clones in the sample; around three quarters occur only once, and around 14% lies in the top ten. Before the COVID-19 pandemic, during about 2010-2019, CD4+ T cells were taken from unexposed donors. After more than eight days of culture, CD4+ T cells were isolated. The CDR3 is 16 residues long. Germline CDR1 SNHLY, CDR2 FYNNEI. Trimming took off 6 bases at V and 0 bases at J, with 15 bases between the two ends.

This TCR came from a human donor in good health. Sequencing was carried out using CD4+ T cells from PBMCs, cultured in vitro. The chain carries TRBV2 and TRBJ2-1; D is perhaps TRBD1 (6 bases). The CDR3 DNA is TGTGCCAGCAGGTCCAGACAGGCCGACTCCTACAATGAGCAGTTCTTC. Translated, it gives CASRSRQADSYNEQFF.